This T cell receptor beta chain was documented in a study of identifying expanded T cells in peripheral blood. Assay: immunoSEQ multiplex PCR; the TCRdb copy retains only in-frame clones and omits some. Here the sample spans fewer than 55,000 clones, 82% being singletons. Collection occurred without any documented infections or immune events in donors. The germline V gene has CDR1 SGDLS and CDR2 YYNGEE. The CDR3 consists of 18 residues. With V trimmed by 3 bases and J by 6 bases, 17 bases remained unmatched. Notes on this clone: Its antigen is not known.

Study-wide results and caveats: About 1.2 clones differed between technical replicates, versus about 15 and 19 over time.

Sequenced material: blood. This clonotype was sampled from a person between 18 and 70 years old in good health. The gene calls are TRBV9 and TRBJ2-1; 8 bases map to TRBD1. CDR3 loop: CASSAPRGDTGGGNEQFF. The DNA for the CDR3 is TGTGCCAGCAGCGCCCCACGAGGGGACACAGGGGGAGGCAATGAGCAGTTCTTC.